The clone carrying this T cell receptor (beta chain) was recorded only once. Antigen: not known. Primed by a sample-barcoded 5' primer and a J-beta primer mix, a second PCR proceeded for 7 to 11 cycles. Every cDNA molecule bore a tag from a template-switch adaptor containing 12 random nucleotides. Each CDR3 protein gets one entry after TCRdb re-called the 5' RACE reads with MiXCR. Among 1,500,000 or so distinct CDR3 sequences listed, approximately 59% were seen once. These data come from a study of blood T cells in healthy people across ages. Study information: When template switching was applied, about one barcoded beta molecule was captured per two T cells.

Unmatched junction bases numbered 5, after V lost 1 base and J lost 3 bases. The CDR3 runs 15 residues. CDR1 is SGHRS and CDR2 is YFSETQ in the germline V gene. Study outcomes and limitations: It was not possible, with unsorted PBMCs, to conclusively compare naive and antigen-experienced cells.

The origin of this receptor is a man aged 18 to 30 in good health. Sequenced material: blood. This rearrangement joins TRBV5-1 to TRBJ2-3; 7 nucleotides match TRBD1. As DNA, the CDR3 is TGCGCCAGCAGCTTGTATAGGGGGCCGACAGATACGCAGTATTTT. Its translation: CASSLYRGPTDTQYF.